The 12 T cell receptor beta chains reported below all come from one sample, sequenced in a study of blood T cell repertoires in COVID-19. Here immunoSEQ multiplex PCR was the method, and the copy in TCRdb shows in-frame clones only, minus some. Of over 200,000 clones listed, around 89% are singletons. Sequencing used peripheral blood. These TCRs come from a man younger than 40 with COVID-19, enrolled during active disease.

This CDR3 reads CASSLYSSGGAGELFF. The CDR3 DNA follows: TGTGCCAGCAGCTTGTATAGTAGCGGGGGGGCCGGGGAGCTGTTTTTT. The genes are TRBV5-6 and TRBJ2-2; 11 nucleotides match TRBD2. V dropped 1 base and J dropped 6; count of bases not matched to a gene: 5. The CDR3 extends over 16 amino acids. Per the germline V gene, CDR1 is SGHDT and CDR2 is YYEEEE.

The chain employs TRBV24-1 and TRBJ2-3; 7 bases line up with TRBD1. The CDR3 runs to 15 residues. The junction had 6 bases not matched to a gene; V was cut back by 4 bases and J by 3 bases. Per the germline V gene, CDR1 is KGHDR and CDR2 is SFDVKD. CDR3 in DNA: TGTGCCACCAGTGAAGATACAGGGGTAACAGATACGCAGTATTTT. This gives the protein CATSEDTGVTDTQYF.

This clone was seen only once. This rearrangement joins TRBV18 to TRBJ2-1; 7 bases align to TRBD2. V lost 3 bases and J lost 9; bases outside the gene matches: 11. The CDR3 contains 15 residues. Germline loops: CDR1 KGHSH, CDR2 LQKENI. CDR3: CASSPNERGGSEQFF. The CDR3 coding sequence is TGTGCCAGCTCACCTAACGAGCGGGGTGGTTCTGAGCAGTTCTTC.

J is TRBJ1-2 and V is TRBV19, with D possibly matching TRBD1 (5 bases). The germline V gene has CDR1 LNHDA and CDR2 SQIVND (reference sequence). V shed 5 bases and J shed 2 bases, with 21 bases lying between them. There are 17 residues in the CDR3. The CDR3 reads CASSPRAYGGTNYGYTF. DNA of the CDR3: TGTGCCAGTAGTCCGCGGGCGTACGGGGGGACGAACTATGGCTACACCTTC. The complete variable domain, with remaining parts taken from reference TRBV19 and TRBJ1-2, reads DGGITQSPKYLFRKEGQNVTLSCEQNLNHDAMYWYRQDPGQGLRLIYYSQIVNDFQKGDIAEGYSVSREKKESFPLTVTSAQKNPTAFYLCASSPRAYGGTNYGYTFGSGTRLTVV.

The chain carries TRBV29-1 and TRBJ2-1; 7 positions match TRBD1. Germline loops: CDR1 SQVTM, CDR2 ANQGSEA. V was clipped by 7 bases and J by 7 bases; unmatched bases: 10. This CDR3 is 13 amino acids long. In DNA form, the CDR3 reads TGCAGCGCCCAGAAACAGGGGTTGAATGAGCAGTTCTTC. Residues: CSAQKQGLNEQFF.

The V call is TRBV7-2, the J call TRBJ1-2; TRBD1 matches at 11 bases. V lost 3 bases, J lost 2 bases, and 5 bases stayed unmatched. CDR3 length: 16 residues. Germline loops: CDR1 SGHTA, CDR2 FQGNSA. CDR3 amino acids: CASSFDGTGGNYGYTF. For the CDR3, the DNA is TGTGCCAGCAGCTTCGACGGGACAGGGGGGAACTATGGCTACACCTTC.

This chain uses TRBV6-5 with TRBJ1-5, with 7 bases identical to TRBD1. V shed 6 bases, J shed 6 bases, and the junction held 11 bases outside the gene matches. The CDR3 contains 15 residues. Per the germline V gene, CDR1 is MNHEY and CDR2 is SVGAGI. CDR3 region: CASSPSQGGSQPQHF. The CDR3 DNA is TGTGCCAGCAGCCCCTCGCAGGGGGGTAGTCAGCCCCAGCATTTT.

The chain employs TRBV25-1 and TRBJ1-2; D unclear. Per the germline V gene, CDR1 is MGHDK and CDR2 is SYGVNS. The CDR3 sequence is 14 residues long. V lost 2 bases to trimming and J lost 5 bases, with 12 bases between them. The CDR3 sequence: CASSEVGMTYGYTF. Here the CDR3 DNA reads TGTGCCAGCAGTGAAGTCGGGATGACTTATGGCTACACCTTC.

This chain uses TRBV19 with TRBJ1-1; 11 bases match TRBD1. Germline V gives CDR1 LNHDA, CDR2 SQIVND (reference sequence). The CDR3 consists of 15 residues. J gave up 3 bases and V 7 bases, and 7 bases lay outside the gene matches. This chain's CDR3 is CASTGQGGWYTEAFF. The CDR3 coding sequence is TGTGCCAGTACGGGACAGGGGGGATGGTACACTGAAGCTTTCTTT.

CDR3 residues: CASSFSAGEGHTIYF. The CDR3 nucleotides read TGTGCCAGCAGTTTCTCCGCCGGGGAGGGGCACACCATATATTTT. V gene TRBV28 combines with J gene TRBJ1-3; maybe TRBD1 (5 bases). Trimming pared 3 bases from V and 8 bases from J, leaving 17 bases between. The CDR3 is made up of 15 amino acids. Germline CDR1 MDHEN, CDR2 SYDVKM.

The CDR3 DNA sequence: TGTGCCAGCAGCCAAGCGCCACAGGGGTCCGATGAGCAGTTCTTC. Translating it yields CASSQAPQGSDEQFF. The chain carries TRBV4-2 and TRBJ2-1, with TRBD1 identical over 7 bases. V dropped 1 base and J dropped 8; count of bases not matched to a gene: 8. CDR3 length: 15 amino acids. Per germline, CDR1 LGHNA and CDR2 YNFKEQ.

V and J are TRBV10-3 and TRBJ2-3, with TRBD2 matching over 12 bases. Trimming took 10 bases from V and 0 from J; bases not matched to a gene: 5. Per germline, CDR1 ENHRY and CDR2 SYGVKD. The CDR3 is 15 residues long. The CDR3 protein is CATRLAGASTDTQYF. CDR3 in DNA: TGTGCCACCAGACTAGCGGGAGCGAGCACAGATACGCAGTATTTT.